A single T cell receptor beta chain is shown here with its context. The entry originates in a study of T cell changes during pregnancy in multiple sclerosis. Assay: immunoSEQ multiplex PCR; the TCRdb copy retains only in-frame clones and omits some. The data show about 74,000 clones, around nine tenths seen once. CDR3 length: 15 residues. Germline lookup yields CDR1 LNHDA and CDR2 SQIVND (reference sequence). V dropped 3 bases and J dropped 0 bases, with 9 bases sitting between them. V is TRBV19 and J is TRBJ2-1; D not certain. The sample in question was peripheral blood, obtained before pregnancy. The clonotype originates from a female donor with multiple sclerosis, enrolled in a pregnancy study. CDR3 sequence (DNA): TGTGCCAGTAGTATCATAAGGAGCTCCTACAATGAGCAGTTCTTC. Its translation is CASSIIRSSYNEQFF. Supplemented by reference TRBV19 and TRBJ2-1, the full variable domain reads DGGITQSPKYLFRKEGQNVTLSCEQNLNHDAMYWYRQDPGQGLRLIYYSQIVNDFQKGDIAEGYSVSREKKESFPLTVTSAQKNPTAFYLCASSIIRSSYNEQFFGPGTRLTVL.